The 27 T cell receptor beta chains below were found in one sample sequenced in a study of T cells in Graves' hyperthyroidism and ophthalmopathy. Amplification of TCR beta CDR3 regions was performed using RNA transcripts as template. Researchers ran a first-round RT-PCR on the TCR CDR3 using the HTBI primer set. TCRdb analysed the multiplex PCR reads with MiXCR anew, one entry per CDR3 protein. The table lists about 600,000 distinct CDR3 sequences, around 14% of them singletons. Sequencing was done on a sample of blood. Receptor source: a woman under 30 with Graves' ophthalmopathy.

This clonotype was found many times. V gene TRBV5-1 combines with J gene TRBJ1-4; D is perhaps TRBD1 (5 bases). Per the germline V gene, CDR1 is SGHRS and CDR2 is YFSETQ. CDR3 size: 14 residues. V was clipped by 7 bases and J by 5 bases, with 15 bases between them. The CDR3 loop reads CASGPGDGNEKLFF. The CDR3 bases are TGCGCCAGCGGCCCTGGGGACGGAAATGAAAAACTGTTTTTT.

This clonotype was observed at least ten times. CDR3 residues: CASSYSSGTSEQYF. The CDR3 bases are TGTGCCAGCAGTTACTCTAGCGGGACCTCCGAGCAGTACTTC. The chain combines TRBV6-6 with TRBJ2-7, with 8 bases lining up with TRBD2. The CDR3 extends over 14 amino acids. Trimming took 0 bases from V and 6 from J; bases not matched to a gene: 4. Germline CDR1 is MNHNY and CDR2 is SVGAGI (reference sequence).

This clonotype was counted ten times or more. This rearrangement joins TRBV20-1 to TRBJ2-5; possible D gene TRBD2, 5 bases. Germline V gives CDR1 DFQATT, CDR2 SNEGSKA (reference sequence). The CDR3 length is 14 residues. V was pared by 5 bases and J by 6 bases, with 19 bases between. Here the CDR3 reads CSAGRPRIGKTQYF. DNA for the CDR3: TGCAGTGCTGGGCGCCCTCGCATCGGGAAGACCCAGTACTTC.

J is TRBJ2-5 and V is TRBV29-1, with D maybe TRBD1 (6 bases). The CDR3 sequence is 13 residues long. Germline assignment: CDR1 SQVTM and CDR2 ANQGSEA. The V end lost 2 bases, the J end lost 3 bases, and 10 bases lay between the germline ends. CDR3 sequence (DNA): TGCAGCGTTGAAATCGGACAGAAAGAGACCCAGTACTTC. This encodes CSVEIGQKETQYF.

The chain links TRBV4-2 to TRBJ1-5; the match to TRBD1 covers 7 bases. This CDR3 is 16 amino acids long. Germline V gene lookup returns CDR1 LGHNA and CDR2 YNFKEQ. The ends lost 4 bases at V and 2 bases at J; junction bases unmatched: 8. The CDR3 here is CASSLHPGQRNQPQHF. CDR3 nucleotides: TGTGCCAGCAGCCTCCATCCGGGACAGCGCAATCAGCCCCAGCATTTT.

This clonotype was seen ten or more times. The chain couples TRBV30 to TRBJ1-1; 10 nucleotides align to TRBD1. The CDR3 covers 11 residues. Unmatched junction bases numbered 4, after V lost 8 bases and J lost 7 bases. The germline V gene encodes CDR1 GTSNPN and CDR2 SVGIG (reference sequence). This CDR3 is CAGGTGDEAFF. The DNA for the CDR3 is TGTGCCGGTGGGACAGGGGATGAAGCTTTCTTT.

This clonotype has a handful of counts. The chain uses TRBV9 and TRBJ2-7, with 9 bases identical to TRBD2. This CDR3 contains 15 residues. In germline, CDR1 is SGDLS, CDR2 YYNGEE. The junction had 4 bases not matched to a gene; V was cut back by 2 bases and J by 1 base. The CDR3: CASSVSSGTSYEQYF. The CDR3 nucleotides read TGTGCCAGCAGCGTTTCTAGCGGGACATCCTACGAGCAGTACTTC.

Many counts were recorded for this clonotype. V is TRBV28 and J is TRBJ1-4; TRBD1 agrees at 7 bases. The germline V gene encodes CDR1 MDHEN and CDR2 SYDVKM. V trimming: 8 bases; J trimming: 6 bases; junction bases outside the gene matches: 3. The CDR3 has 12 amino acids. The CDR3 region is CASEGAYEKLFF. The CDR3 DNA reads TGTGCCAGCGAGGGGGCGTATGAAAAACTGTTTTTT. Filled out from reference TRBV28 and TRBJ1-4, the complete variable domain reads DVKVTQSSRYLVKRTGEKVFLECVQDMDHENMFWYRQDPGLGLRLIYFSYDVKMKEKGDIPEGYSVSREKKERFSLILESASTNQTSMYLCASEGAYEKLFFGSGTQLSVL.

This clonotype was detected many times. CDR3: CASSGGGNSYNEQFF. CDR3 in DNA: TGTGCCAGCAGTGGGGGGGGGAACTCCTACAATGAGCAGTTCTTC. The V call is TRBV2, the J call TRBJ2-1, with 7 nucleotides matching TRBD2. Trimming cost V 4 bases and J 0 bases; bases outside gene matches: 3. CDR3 length equals 15 residues. The germline V gene has CDR1 SNHLY and CDR2 FYNNEI.

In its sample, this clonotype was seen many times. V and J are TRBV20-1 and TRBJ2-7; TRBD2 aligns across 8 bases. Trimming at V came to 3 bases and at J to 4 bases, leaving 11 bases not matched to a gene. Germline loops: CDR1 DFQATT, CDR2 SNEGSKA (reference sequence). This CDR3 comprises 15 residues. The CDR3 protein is CSARFPSGPDYEQYF. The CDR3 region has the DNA TGCAGTGCTAGGTTCCCTAGCGGGCCCGATTACGAGCAGTACTTC.

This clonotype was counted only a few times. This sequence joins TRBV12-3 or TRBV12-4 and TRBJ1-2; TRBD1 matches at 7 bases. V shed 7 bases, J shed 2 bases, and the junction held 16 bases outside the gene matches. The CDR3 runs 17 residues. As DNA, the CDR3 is TGTGCCAGCAATGACCCCCAGACTCACAGGGGCAACTATGGCTACACCTTC. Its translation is CASNDPQTHRGNYGYTF.

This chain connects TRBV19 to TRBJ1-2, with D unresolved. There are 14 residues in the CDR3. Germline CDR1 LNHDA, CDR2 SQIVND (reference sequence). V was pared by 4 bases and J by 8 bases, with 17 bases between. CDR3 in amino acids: CASSTRTSGWGYTF. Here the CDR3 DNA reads TGTGCCAGTAGTACCCGGACCTCAGGATGGGGCTACACCTTC.

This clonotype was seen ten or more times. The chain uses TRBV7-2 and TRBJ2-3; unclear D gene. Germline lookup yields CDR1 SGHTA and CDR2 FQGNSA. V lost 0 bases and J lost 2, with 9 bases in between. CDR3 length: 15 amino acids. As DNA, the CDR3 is TGTGCCAGCAGCTTAGCGCTCCAGGACACAGATACGCAGTATTTT. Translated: CASSLALQDTDTQYF.

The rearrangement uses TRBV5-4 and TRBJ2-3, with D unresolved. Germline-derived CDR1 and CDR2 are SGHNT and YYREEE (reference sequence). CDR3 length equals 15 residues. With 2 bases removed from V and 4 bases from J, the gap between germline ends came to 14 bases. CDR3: CASSLGPVASDTQYF. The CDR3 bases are TGTGCCAGCAGCTTAGGTCCGGTTGCTTCAGATACGCAGTATTTT.

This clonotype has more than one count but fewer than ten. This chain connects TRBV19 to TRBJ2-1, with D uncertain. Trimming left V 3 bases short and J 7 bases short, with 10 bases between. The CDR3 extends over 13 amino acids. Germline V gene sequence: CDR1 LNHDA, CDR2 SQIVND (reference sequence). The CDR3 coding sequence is TGTGCCAGTAGTATTTCCCCAGGTAATGAGCAGTTCTTC. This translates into CASSISPGNEQFF.

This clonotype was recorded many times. The CDR3 reads CAWSVRGFYGYTF. The CDR3 nucleotides read TGTGCCTGGAGTGTACGAGGGTTCTATGGCTACACCTTC. This chain links TRBV30 with TRBJ1-2, with D unresolved. Germline lookup yields CDR1 GTSNPN and CDR2 SVGIG (reference sequence). V was pared by 0 bases and J by 4 bases, with 9 bases between. The CDR3 loop spans 13 amino acids.

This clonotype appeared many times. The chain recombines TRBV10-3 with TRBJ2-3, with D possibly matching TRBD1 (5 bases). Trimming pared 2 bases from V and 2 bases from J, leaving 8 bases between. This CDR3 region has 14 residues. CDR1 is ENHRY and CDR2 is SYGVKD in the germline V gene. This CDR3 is CAISERQFTDTQYF. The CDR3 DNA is TGTGCCATCAGTGAGCGACAGTTCACAGATACGCAGTATTTT.

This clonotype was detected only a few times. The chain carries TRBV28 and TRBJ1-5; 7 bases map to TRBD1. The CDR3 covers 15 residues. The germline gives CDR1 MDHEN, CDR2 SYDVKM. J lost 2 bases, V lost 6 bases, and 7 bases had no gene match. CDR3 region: CASRHRGSGNQPQHF. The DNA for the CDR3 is TGTGCCAGCAGGCACAGGGGTTCGGGCAATCAGCCCCAGCATTTT.

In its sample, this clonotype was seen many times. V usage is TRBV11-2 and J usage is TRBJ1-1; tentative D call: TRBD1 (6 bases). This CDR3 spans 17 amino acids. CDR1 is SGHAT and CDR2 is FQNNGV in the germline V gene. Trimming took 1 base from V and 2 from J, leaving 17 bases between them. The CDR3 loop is CASSLGLGQMLNTEAFF. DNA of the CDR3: TGTGCCAGCAGCTTAGGATTAGGACAGATGCTAAACACTGAAGCTTTCTTT.

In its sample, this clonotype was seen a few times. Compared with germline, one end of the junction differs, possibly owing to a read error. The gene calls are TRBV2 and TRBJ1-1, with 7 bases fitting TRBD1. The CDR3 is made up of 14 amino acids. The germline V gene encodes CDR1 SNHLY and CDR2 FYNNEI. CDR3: CASRDSLMNTEALF. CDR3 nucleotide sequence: TGTGCCAGTCGGGACAGCCTAATGAACACTGAAGCTCTCTTT.

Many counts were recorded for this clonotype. CDR3 DNA: TGCAGCGTTGTGAGCGGGAACTCCTACAATGAGCAGTTCTTC. This translates into CSVVSGNSYNEQFF. The V call is TRBV29-1, the J call TRBJ2-1; 7 bases are a match to TRBD2. The CDR3 length is 14 residues. CDR1 SQVTM and CDR2 ANQGSEA come from the germline V gene. J was trimmed by 0 bases and V by 4 bases; bases with no gene match: 3.

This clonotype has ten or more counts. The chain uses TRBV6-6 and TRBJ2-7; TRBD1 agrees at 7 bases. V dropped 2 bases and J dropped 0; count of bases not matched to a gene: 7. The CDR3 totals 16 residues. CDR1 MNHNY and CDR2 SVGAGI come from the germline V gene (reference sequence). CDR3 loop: CASSYGWAGGSYEQYF. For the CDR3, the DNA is TGTGCCAGCAGTTACGGATGGGCAGGGGGCTCCTACGAGCAGTACTTC.

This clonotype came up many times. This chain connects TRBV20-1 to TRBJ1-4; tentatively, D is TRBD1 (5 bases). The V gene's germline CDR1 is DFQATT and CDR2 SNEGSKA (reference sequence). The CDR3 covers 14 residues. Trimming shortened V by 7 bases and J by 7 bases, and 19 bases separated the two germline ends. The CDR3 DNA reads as TGCAGTGTTCACGGGGGTGGGCGAGGTGAAAAACTGTTTTTT. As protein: CSVHGGGRGEKLFF.

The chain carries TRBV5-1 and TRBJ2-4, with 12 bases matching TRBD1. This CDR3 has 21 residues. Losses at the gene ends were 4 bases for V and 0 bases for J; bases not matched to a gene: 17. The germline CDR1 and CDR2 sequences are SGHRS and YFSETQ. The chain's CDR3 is CASSPTGTGGGYPLAKNIQYF. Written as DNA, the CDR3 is TGCGCCAGCAGCCCCACCGGGACAGGGGGCGGCTACCCCCTAGCCAAAAACATTCAGTACTTC.

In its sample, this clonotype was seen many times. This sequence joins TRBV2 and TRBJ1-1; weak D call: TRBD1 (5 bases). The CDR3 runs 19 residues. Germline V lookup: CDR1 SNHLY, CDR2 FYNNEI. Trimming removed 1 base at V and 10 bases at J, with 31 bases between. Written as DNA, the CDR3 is TGTGCCAGCAGTGAAGGTCCCCCCTCCGGTTTGAGGGGCGGGCTTGGAGCTTTCTTT. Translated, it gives CASSEGPPSGLRGGLGAFF.

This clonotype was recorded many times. The chain's CDR3 is CASLVASGVSTDTQYF. CDR3 DNA: TGTGCCAGCCTTGTTGCTAGCGGAGTTAGCACAGATACGCAGTATTTT. The chain joins TRBV28 to TRBJ2-3; 7 bases are shared with TRBD2. This CDR3 has 16 residues. Germline values: CDR1 MDHEN, CDR2 SYDVKM. The ends lost 8 bases at V and 0 bases at J; junction bases unmatched: 11.

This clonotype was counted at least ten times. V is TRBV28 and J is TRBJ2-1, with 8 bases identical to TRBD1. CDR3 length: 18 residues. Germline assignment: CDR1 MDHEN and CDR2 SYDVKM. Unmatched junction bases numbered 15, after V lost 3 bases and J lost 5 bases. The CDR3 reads CASSLLKQGVWEDNEQFF. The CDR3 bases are TGTGCCAGCAGTTTGTTGAAACAGGGGGTATGGGAAGACAATGAGCAGTTCTTC.